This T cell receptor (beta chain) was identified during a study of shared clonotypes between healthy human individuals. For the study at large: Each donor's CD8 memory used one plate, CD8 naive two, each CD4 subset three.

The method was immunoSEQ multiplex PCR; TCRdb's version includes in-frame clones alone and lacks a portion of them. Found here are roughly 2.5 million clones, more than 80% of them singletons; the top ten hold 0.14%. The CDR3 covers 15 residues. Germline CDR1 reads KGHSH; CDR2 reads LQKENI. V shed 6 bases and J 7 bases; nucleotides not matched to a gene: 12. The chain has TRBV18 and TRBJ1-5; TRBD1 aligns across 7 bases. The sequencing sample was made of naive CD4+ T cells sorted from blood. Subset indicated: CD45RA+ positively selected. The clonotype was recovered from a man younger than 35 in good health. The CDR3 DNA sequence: TGTGCCAGCTCCCGGGGACAGCACGGGGACCAGCCCCAGCATTTT. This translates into CASSRGQHGDQPQHF.